This T cell receptor (beta chain) was identified in a study of post-analysis software for immune sequencing data. Across the study: The patients showed relapsing-remitting, secondary progressive and progressive-relapsing multiple sclerosis courses.

A word on this clonotype: The antigen is unknown.

Study findings and constraints: Under F measure analysis, samples from one preparation batch co-clustered strongly. Significantly lower normalized Chao1 diversity was found in patients with multiple sclerosis relative to controls. When patients were compared with controls, about five TRBV segments were more frequent, TRBV5-6, TRBV5-1 and TRBV20-1 among them.

J lost 5 bases, V lost 4 bases, and 8 bases had no gene match. The CDR3 runs to 14 residues. Germline CDR1 and CDR2: SGHRS and YFSETQ. The library was made from cDNA and included unique molecular identifiers. TCRdb reprocessed the PCR reads with MiXCR, giving one entry per CDR3 protein. The sample includes about 400,000 distinct CDR3 sequences, approximately 38% of them seen just once. The sample taken for sequencing was blood. The chain recombines TRBV5-1 with TRBJ1-1; TRBD1 matches at 7 bases. This TCR derives from a girl aged 10-17 years with multiple sclerosis. In nucleotides, the CDR3 is TGCGCCAGCAGCGCCCCGCAGGGGGGGACTGAAGCTTTCTTT. Residues: CASSAPQGGTEAFF.